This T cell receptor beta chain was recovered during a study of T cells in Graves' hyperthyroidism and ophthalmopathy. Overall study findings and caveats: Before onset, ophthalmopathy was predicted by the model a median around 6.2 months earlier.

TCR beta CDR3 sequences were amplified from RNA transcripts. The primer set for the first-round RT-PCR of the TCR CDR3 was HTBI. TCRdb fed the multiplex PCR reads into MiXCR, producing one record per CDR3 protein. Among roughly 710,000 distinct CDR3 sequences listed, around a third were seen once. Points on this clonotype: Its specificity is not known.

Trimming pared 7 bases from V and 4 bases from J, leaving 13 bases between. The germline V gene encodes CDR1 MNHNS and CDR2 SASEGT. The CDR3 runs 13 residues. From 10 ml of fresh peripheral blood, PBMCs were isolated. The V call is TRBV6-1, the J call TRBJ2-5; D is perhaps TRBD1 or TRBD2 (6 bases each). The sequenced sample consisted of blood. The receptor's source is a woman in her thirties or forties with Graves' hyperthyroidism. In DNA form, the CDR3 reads TGTGCCAGCATGTGGGGGGCGCGAGAGACCCAGTACTTC. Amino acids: CASMWGARETQYF.